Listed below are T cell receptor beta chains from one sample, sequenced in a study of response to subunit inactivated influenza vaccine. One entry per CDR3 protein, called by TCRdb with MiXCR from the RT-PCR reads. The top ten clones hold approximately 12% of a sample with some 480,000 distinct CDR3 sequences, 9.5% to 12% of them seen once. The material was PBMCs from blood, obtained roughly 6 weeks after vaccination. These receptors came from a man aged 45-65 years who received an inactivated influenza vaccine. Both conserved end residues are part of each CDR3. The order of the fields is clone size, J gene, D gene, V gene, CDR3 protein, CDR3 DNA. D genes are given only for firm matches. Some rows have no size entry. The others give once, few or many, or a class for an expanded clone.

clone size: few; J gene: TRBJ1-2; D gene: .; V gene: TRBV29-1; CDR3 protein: CSVEGVGPRGLGYTF; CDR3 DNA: TGCAGCGTTGAAGGAGTAGGACCCCGGGGGTTAGGCTACACCTTC
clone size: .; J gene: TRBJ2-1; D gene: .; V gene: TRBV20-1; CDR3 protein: CSATAPQGGNEQFF; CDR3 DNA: TGCAGTGCTACGGCGCCACAGGGCGGCAATGAGCAGTTCTTC
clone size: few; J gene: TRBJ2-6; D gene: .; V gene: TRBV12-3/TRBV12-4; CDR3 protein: CASSLSVGAGANVLTF; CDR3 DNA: TGTGCCAGCAGTTTGTCGGTAGGGGCCGGGGCCAACGTCCTGACTTTC
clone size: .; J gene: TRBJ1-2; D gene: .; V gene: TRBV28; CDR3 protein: CASRTALAGRYGYTF; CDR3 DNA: TGTGCCAGCAGAACCGCCCTGGCAGGACGCTATGGCTACACCTTC
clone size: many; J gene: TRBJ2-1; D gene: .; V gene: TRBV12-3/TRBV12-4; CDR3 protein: CASSSGGGYNEQFF; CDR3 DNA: TGTGCCAGCAGTTCTGGGGGAGGCTATAATGAGCAGTTCTTC
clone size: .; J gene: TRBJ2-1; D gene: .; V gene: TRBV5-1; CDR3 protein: CASSRSSGSAYNEQFF; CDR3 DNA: TGCGCCAGCAGCCGGAGCTCCGGGTCCGCCTACAATGAGCAGTTCTTC
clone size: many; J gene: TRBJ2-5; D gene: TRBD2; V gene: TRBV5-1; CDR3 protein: CASSPGLAGETQYF; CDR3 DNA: TGTGCCAGCAGCCCGGGACTAGCCGGGGAGACCCAGTACTTC
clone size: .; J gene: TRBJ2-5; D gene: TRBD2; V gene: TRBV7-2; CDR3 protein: CASSLVGLAKETQYF; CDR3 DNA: TGTGCCAGCAGCTTAGTGGGACTAGCGAAAGAGACCCAGTACTTC
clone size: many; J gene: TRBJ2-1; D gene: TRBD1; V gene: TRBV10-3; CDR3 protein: CAIRDRSYNEQFF; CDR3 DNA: TGTGCCATCAGGGACAGGTCCTACAATGAGCAGTTCTTC
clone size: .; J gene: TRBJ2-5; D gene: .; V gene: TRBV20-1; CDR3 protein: CSAGAGEQTQYF; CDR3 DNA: TGCAGTGCTGGGGCAGGAGAACAGACCCAGTACTTC
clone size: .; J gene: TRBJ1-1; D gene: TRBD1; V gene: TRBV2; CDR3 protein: CANSDRVNTEAFF; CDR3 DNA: TGTGCCAACTCGGACAGGGTGAACACTGAAGCTTTCTTT